The 14 T cell receptor beta chains below all came from one sample that was sequenced in a study of cytomegalovirus exposure and HLA in healthy donors. Primers included in the PCR were 60 Vbeta and 13 Jbeta primers. Libraries were prepared by immunoSEQ multiplex PCR; TCRdb keeps only in-frame clonotypes and omits some of them. This sample has approximately 140,000 clones; 83% occur once, and the top ten carry roughly 1.2%. The sample taken for sequencing was PBMCs. The receptors shown here come from a girl aged 2 to 9 in good health and CMV-seronegative.

V gene TRBV5-1 combines with J gene TRBJ2-3, with TRBD2 identical over 11 bases. The CDR3 runs 16 residues. Trimming cost V 5 bases and J 2 bases; bases outside gene matches: 7. In germline, CDR1 is SGHRS, CDR2 YFSETQ. The CDR3 DNA reads as TGCGCCAGCAGACCTGGACTAGCGGGTTACACAGATACGCAGTATTTT. Translating gives CASRPGLAGYTDTQYF.

The V call is TRBV4-1, the J call TRBJ2-7, with D maybe TRBD2 (5 bases). Germline CDR1 is MGHRA and CDR2 is YSYEKL. V shed 2 bases and J shed 0 bases, with 11 bases lying between them. The CDR3 is 15 residues long. The chain's CDR3 is CASSQHSSSSYEQYF. The CDR3 region has the DNA TGCGCCAGCAGCCAACACTCTAGCAGCTCCTACGAGCAGTACTTC.

The rearrangement joins TRBV5-1 to TRBJ2-2, with 9 bases fitting TRBD1. The CDR3 is 16 residues long. Germline assignment: CDR1 SGHRS and CDR2 YFSETQ. The J segment lost 5 bases and the V segment lost 3 bases, leaving 8 bases of the junction unmatched. CDR3 sequence (DNA): TGCGCCAGCAGCTCACCAACAGGGGGCGGAACCGGGGAGCTGTTTTTT. It is translated as CASSSPTGGGTGELFF.

This chain links TRBV7-9 with TRBJ1-4; TRBD1 aligns across 11 bases. The CDR3 consists of 16 residues. V shed 6 bases and J 3 bases; nucleotides not matched to a gene: 6. The germline V gene has CDR1 SEHNR and CDR2 FQNEAQ (reference sequence). The CDR3 here is CASRGTGGPSNEKLFF. The CDR3 nucleotides read TGTGCCAGCAGGGGGACAGGGGGGCCCTCTAATGAAAAACTGTTTTTT.

The J gene is TRBJ1-2, the V gene TRBV29-1; D ambiguous. The CDR3 length is 12 residues. Germline-derived CDR1 and CDR2 are SQVTM and ANQGSEA. V dropped 0 bases and J dropped 6 bases, with 8 bases sitting between them. The CDR3 DNA sequence: TGCAGCGTTGAAGATACGGGTAATGGCTACACCTTC. Translation: CSVEDTGNGYTF.

This clone was detected only once. The V call is TRBV14, the J call TRBJ2-1; 9 bases line up with TRBD2. Germline V CDR1 and CDR2: SGHDN, FVKESK. This CDR3 region has 15 residues. Trimming cost V 2 bases and J 9 bases; bases outside gene matches: 8. CDR3 amino acids: CASSQRVAGAGEQFF. In DNA form, the CDR3 reads TGTGCCAGCAGCCAACGGGTAGCGGGAGCAGGTGAGCAGTTCTTC.

V is TRBV28 and J is TRBJ2-1, with TRBD2 matching 8 bases. CDR3 length equals 19 residues. Trimming cost V 4 bases and J 2 bases; bases outside gene matches: 16. Looked up from germline, CDR1 is MDHEN and CDR2 is SYDVKM. The CDR3 DNA is TGTGCCAGCAGTTCCGACCCTCTGCGCGGGAGGTGGCCCTACAATGAGCAGTTCTTC. It translates to CASSSDPLRGRWPYNEQFF. Complete variable domain (other parts from reference TRBV28 and TRBJ2-1): DVKVTQSSRYLVKRTGEKVFLECVQDMDHENMFWYRQDPGLGLRLIYFSYDVKMKEKGDIPEGYSVSREKKERFSLILESASTNQTSMYLCASSSDPLRGRWPYNEQFFGPGTRLTVL.

The chain joins TRBV5-4 to TRBJ1-1; TRBD1 matches 8 bases. This CDR3 region has 13 residues. Trimming at V came to 5 bases and at J to 5 bases, leaving 5 bases not matched to a gene. CDR1 is SGHNT, CDR2 YYREEE, per germline (reference sequence). This CDR3 is CASRLRGRTEAFF. The CDR3 DNA follows: TGTGCCAGCAGGCTCAGGGGGCGAACTGAAGCTTTCTTT.

This sequence joins TRBV7-9 and TRBJ1-2, with TRBD1 identical over 8 bases. This CDR3 contains 14 residues. After removal of 5 bases from V and 4 bases from J, the junction contained 6 bases not matched to a gene. Germline CDR1 reads SEHNR; CDR2 reads FQNEAQ (reference sequence). CDR3 in amino acids: CASSQRQGIYGYTF. CDR3 nucleotides: TGTGCCAGCAGCCAGAGACAGGGGATCTATGGCTACACCTTC.

This clone showed up just a few times. The gene calls are TRBV28 and TRBJ2-2; maybe TRBD2 (5 bases). Germline V lookup: CDR1 MDHEN, CDR2 SYDVKM. The CDR3 extends over 15 amino acids. With 4 bases removed from V and 8 bases from J, the gap between germline ends came to 17 bases. CDR3 DNA sequence: TGTGCCAGCAGTTACTCACGAGGGCTCGGGGGGGAGCTGTTTTTT. Translation: CASSYSRGLGGELFF.

The V and J genes are TRBV29-1 and TRBJ2-2; weak D call: TRBD2 (6 bases). Trimming stripped 3 bases from V and 0 bases from J, with 14 bases between. Germline V gene lookup returns CDR1 SQVTM and CDR2 ANQGSEA. The CDR3 runs 16 residues. In DNA form, the CDR3 reads TGCAGCGTTGAGGAGGGTGGAGATGCGAACACCGGGGAGCTGTTTTTT. As protein: CSVEEGGDANTGELFF.

V gene TRBV10-1 combines with J gene TRBJ2-5; 10 bases align to TRBD1. Germline V gene sequence: CDR1 WNHNN, CDR2 SYGVQD (reference sequence). The CDR3 extends over 17 amino acids. V lost 6 bases, J lost 5 bases, and 15 bases stayed unmatched. The CDR3 bases are TGCGCCAGCAGACACAAAGCCAGACAGGGGGCTTGGGAGACCCAGTACTTC. Translating it yields CASRHKARQGAWETQYF.

A few counts support this clone. The chain links TRBV10-2 to TRBJ1-5; tentatively, D is TRBD1 (5 bases). V lost 1 base to trimming and J lost 4 bases, with 8 bases between them. Germline loops: CDR1 WSHSY, CDR2 SAAADI. The CDR3 sequence is 14 residues long. CDR3 sequence: CASSEWGGNQPQHF. CDR3 coding DNA: TGCGCCAGCAGTGAGTGGGGGGGTAATCAGCCCCAGCATTTT.

The chain joins TRBV30 to TRBJ2-1; D gene unclear. V shed 1 base and J shed 8 bases, with 12 bases lying between them. The CDR3 is 13 amino acids. Germline V gives CDR1 GTSNPN, CDR2 SVGIG (reference sequence). CDR3 loop: CAWSGRFFDEQFF. The CDR3 region has the DNA TGTGCCTGGAGTGGCCGGTTTTTTGATGAGCAGTTCTTC. Together with reference TRBV30 and TRBJ2-1, the CDR3 gives the full variable domain: SQTIHQWPATLVQPVGSPLSLECTVEGTSNPNLYWYRQAAGRGLQLLFYSVGIGQISSEVPQNLSASRPQDRQFILSSKKLLLSDSGFYLCAWSGRFFDEQFFGPGTRLTVL.